This note documents a single T cell receptor beta chain sequence. Its antigen is unknown. This entry is derived from a study of CD8 T cells in Susac syndrome. As for the study in general: When their blood was taken, patients with Susac syndrome were therapy-naive, taking corticosteroids, or taking intravenous immunoglobulin alone. Overall study findings and caveats: TEMRA cells and active patients showed peak Susac CD8+ clonal expansion. The study acknowledged a relatively small number of individuals in its TCR sequencing and HLA analysis.

Reverse transcription of roughly 0.45 to 1 ug RNA was performed with random hexamers. TCRdb reprocessed the immunoSEQ multiplex PCR reads with MiXCR, giving one entry per CDR3 protein. Seen here are roughly 80,000 distinct CDR3 sequences, 94% observed once, and the top ten hold about 0.5%. FACS was used to enrich TEMRA cells, whereas the CD8+ and CD4+ T cells were obtained by negative isolation. The CDR3 runs to 15 residues. V dropped 5 bases and J dropped 2; count of bases not matched to a gene: 2. Germline V gives CDR1 SEHNR, CDR2 FQNEAQ (reference sequence). Material: CD8+ T cells from PBMCs. The chain links TRBV7-9 to TRBJ2-1; 11 nucleotides match TRBD2. The clonotype originates from a human donor with Susac syndrome. In nucleotides, the CDR3 is TGTGCCAGCAGCCCACTAGCGGGGGCCTACAATGAGCAGTTCTTC. It specifies CASSPLAGAYNEQFF.